Below are 25 T cell receptor beta chains sequenced from a single sample in a study of T cells in women clearing cervical HPV infection. Produced via immunoSEQ multiplex PCR; TCRdb's table is partial and in-frame only. Here the sample table reports 40,000 or so clones. Sequenced input: blood buffy coat. These receptors originate from a woman aged 18 to 69 with a cervical HPV16 infection that either progressed to CIN3+ or cleared (not recorded which).

As concerns this clone: The CDR3 end lies 3 residues beyond the end of the read and is filled in from the germline J gene. This rearrangement joins TRBV5-1 to TRBJ2-7, with D unclear. The CDR3 has 12 residues. Germline V gene sequence: CDR1 SGHRS, CDR2 YFSETQ. Trimming shortened V by 4 bases and J by 1 base, and 6 bases separated the two germline ends. CDR3 region: CASSSQSYEQYF. The CDR3 DNA, read in part, is TGCGCCAGCAGCAGCCAATCCTACGAG.

On this clone: The read ends 3 residues shy of where the CDR3 ends; the end is completed using the germline J gene. The V call is TRBV12-3 or TRBV12-4, the J call TRBJ2-3; TRBD2 matches 7 bases. This CDR3 spans 14 amino acids. V gave up 4 bases and J gave up 3 bases; unmatched junction bases: 4. The CDR3 spells CASSWSGGTDTQYF. The DNA read from the CDR3 is TGTGCCAGCAGTTGGTCCGGGGGGACAGATACG.

As for this clone: The sequenced fragment ends 3 residues before the CDR3 boundary, so the rest is inferred from the germline J gene. The rearrangement uses TRBV19 and TRBJ2-3, with TRBD1 matching over 7 bases. Germline values: CDR1 LNHDA, CDR2 SQIVND (reference sequence). This CDR3 is 14 amino acids long. The ends lost 6 bases at V and 3 bases at J; junction bases unmatched: 6. The CDR3 bases that were read are TGTGCCAGTAGCCTTGACAGGGCGACAGATACG. Translation gives CASSLDRATDT. The full CDR3 reads CASSLDRATDTQYF.

With respect to this clone: Other DNA sequences of this sample code for an identical CDR3. The chain's CDR3 is CASSPRSGGDYTF. CDR3 DNA, as far as it was read: TGTGCCAGCTCACCAAGGTCAGGGGGCGAC. V and J are TRBV18 and TRBJ1-2; 8 bases line up with TRBD1. The CDR3 end lies 3 residues beyond the end of the read and is filled in from the germline J gene. This CDR3 comprises 13 residues. The germline CDR1 and CDR2 sequences are KGHSH and LQKENI.

Details on this clone: The CDR3 end lies 3 residues beyond the end of the read and is filled in from the germline J gene. The rearrangement uses TRBV20-1 and TRBJ2-5, with TRBD2 matching over 12 bases. The CDR3 is 18 amino acids. Germline V gene sequence: CDR1 DFQATT, CDR2 SNEGSKA (reference sequence). With V trimmed by 4 bases and J by 1 base, 13 bases remained unmatched. CDR3 DNA, as far as it was read: TGCAGTGCTAAACTAGGACTAGCGGGATGGAGGGGCCAAGAGACC. Amino acids: CSAKLGLAGWRGQET. The whole CDR3 sequence is CSAKLGLAGWRGQETQYF.

Concerning this clone: Germline is not matched at one junction end, which may reflect a read error. The read falls 3 residues short of the CDR3 end, and the missing part is taken from the germline J gene. The J gene is TRBJ2-1, the V gene TRBV7-2; 9 bases line up with TRBD2. Germline-derived CDR1 and CDR2 are SGHTA and FQGNSA. CDR3 length: 15 residues. Here the CDR3 reads CASSQGGLAYDEQFF. The DNA read from the CDR3 is TGTGCCAGCAGCCAGGGGGGACTAGCCTACGATGAG.

In the case of this clone: The read stops 3 residues short of the end of the CDR3; the missing end is completed from the germline J gene. The gene calls are TRBV10-3 and TRBJ1-5; no definite D call. Between the trimmed V and J ends, which lost 7 bases and 0 bases, there was a span of 7 bases. The CDR3 has 13 residues. In germline, CDR1 is ENHRY, CDR2 SYGVKD. The covered CDR3 bases are TGTGCCATCACCAGAGATAGCAATCAGCCC. Protein sequence: CAITRDSNQP. The entire CDR3 sequence reads CAITRDSNQPQHF.

As regards this clone: The read comes to an end 3 residues before the CDR3 does, leaving the germline J gene to fill in the end. This chain uses TRBV7-9 with TRBJ2-7; D is perhaps TRBD1 (6 bases). The CDR3 runs to 13 residues. CDR1 SEHNR and CDR2 FQNEAQ come from the germline V gene (reference sequence). Trimming left V 5 bases short and J 6 bases short, with 14 bases between. The sequenced part of the CDR3 DNA is TGTGCCAGCAGCCCAGGGGCAGACGCCGAG. It is translated as CASSPGADAE. The full CDR3 reads CASSPGADAEQYF.

Concerning this clone itself: The read ends 3 residues before the CDR3 terminus; that terminus is restored from the germline J gene. V usage is TRBV11-2 and J usage is TRBJ2-7, with TRBD1 identical over 7 bases. The ends lost 3 bases at V and 5 bases at J; junction bases unmatched: 7. Germline CDR1 is SGHAT and CDR2 is FQNNGV. The CDR3 runs to 14 residues. The CDR3 sequence is CASSFLQGSDEQYF. CDR3 DNA (partial): TGTGCCAGCAGCTTCCTACAGGGGTCCGACGAG.

As regards this clone: The missing CDR3 end, 3 residues past where the read stops, is filled in from the germline J gene. The chain combines TRBV20-1 with TRBJ2-1, with 12 bases aligning to TRBD1. CDR3 size: 16 residues. CDR1 and CDR2 from the germline V gene are DFQATT and SNEGSKA (reference sequence). The V and J ends lost 3 bases and 9 bases, in that order; junction bases with no gene match: 12. CDR3 DNA (partial): TGCAGTGCTAGGAGACCGGGACAGGGGGCCAGGGGTGAG. This sequence encodes CSARRPGQGARGE. The whole CDR3 reads CSARRPGQGARGEQFF.

Notes on this clone: The junction departs from germline at one end; a sequencing error may be responsible. Read data end 3 residues before the CDR3 end; the end is taken from the germline J gene. Other DNA sequences in this specimen translate into the identical CDR3. The chain is built from TRBV11-2 and TRBJ1-3; 9 nucleotides agree with TRBD1. This CDR3 has 14 residues. Germline V gene sequence: CDR1 SGHAT, CDR2 FQNNGV. CDR3 DNA (partial): TGTGCCAGCAGCCAACAGGGGGCTGGAAACACT. Its translation: CASSQQGAGNT. The complete CDR3 reads CASSQQGAGNTIYF.

Worth noting for this clone: The CDR3 extends 3 residues past the end of the read, so its final part is completed from the germline J gene. The genes are TRBV29-1 and TRBJ1-3; D remains unclear. The V gene's germline CDR1 is SQVTM and CDR2 ANQGSEA. The CDR3 runs to 14 residues. V lost 5 bases and J 0 bases, leaving 11 bases between the germline ends. CDR3 bases read: TGCAGCGTTAGTAGAGATCTCTCTGGAAACACC. It specifies CSVSRDLSGNT. The whole CDR3 protein is CSVSRDLSGNTIYF.

The DNA read from the CDR3 is TGTGCCAGCTGTCAAGACATATTCTACGAG. It translates to CASCQDIFYE. The full CDR3 reads CASCQDIFYEQYF. This chain connects TRBV6-1 to TRBJ2-7; no clear D gene. The read ends 3 residues before the CDR3 terminus; that terminus is restored from the germline J gene. The CDR3 spans 13 residues. Per germline, CDR1 MNHNS and CDR2 SASEGT. Between the trimmed V and J ends, which lost 8 bases and 3 bases, there was a span of 14 bases.

To note about this clone: The read terminates 3 residues before the CDR3 end, so the remaining end is supplied by the germline J gene. The chain carries TRBV6-2 or TRBV6-3 and TRBJ2-1, with D possibly TRBD2 on 6 matching bases. Germline assignment: CDR1 MNHEY and CDR2 SVGEGT. V gave up 6 bases and J gave up 8 bases, with 17 bases separating them. The CDR3 runs to 14 residues. CDR3: CASSPRLGGDEQFF. The CDR3 bases that were read are TGTGCCAGCAGCCCGAGACTAGGAGGCGATGAG.

For this clone: The read ends 3 residues before the CDR3 terminus; that terminus is restored from the germline J gene. The J gene is TRBJ2-3, the V gene TRBV5-1, with D possibly TRBD2 on 6 matching bases. The germline V and J ends were trimmed by 4 bases and 0 bases, with 12 bases remaining between them. The germline gives CDR1 SGHRS, CDR2 YFSETQ. The CDR3 contains 15 residues. CDR3: CASSPDAGSTDTQYF. Partial CDR3 DNA: TGCGCCAGCAGCCCCGATGCGGGGAGCACAGATACG.

Worth noting for this clone: The read finishes 3 residues shy of the CDR3 end, and the germline J gene is used to complete it. The chain couples TRBV19 to TRBJ1-1, with D possibly matching TRBD1 (5 bases). This CDR3 is 13 amino acids long. Per germline, CDR1 LNHDA and CDR2 SQIVND (reference sequence). V gave up 7 bases and J gave up 3 bases, with 12 bases separating them. CDR3 DNA, as far as it was read: TGTGCCAGTATAGGTCAGGGCTACACTGAA. Its protein is CASIGQGYTE. The whole CDR3 is CASIGQGYTEAFF.

With regard to this clone: The read finishes 3 residues shy of the CDR3 end, and the germline J gene is used to complete it. The V call is TRBV20-1, the J call TRBJ2-7, with D perhaps matching TRBD1 (6 bases). Deletions cut 3 bases from V and 0 bases from J, with 12 bases between. CDR3 size: 14 residues. The germline V gene encodes CDR1 DFQATT and CDR2 SNEGSKA (reference sequence). The CDR3 sequence is CSASQTGNSYEQYF. CDR3 bases read: TGCAGTGCTAGCCAAACAGGGAACTCCTACGAG.

About this clone itself: Sequencing ends 3 residues short of the CDR3 end; the germline J gene provides the rest. The chain carries TRBV19 and TRBJ2-5; the D gene is possibly TRBD2 (5 bases). The CDR3 length is 17 residues. Germline V lookup: CDR1 LNHDA, CDR2 SQIVND (reference sequence). CDR3 residues: CASSKNRGTSLTDTQYF. The sequenced part of the CDR3 DNA is TGTGCCAGTAGTAAAAACCGGGGAACGAGCCTCACAGATACC. Using reference TRBV19 and TRBJ2-5 for the parts outside the CDR3, the full variable domain is DGGITQSPKYLFRKEGQNVTLSCEQNLNHDAMYWYRQDPGQGLRLIYYSQIVNDFQKGDIAEGYSVSREKKESFPLTVTSAQKNPTAFYLCASSKNRGTSLTDTQYFGPGTRLLVL.

As to this clone: Read data end 3 residues before the CDR3 end; the end is taken from the germline J gene. In the same sample, other DNA sequences code for this CDR3. The V and J genes are TRBV20-1 and TRBJ1-3; D is possibly TRBD1 (5 bases). The germline gives CDR1 DFQATT, CDR2 SNEGSKA (reference sequence). V was pared by 4 bases and J by 8 bases, with 18 bases between. The CDR3 loop spans 14 amino acids. CDR3 sequence: CSAKDPVAGDTIYF. The CDR3 bases that were read are TGCAGTGCTAAGGATCCGGTTGCGGGGGACACC.

CDR3 DNA, as far as it was read: TGTGCCAGCAGTGGGCAGGTAGAGGAGACG. Translating gives CASSGQVEET. The complete CDR3 sequence is CASSGQVEETQYF. V gene TRBV2 combines with J gene TRBJ2-3; no clear D. The read gets to within 3 residues of the CDR3 end, and the germline J gene fills in the rest. In germline, CDR1 is SNHLY, CDR2 FYNNEI. The CDR3 is 13 amino acids. Filled out from reference TRBV2 and TRBJ2-3, the complete variable domain reads EPEVTQTPSHQVTQMGQEVILRCVPISNHLYFYWYRQILGQKVEFLVSFYNNEISEKSEIFDDQFSVERPDGSNFTLKIRSTKLEDSAMYFCASSGQVEETQYFGPGTRLTVL.

On this clone: The CDR3 end is not reached by the read, which stops 3 residues before it; the germline J gene fills it in. This chain uses TRBV18 with TRBJ1-2, with TRBD1 matching over 7 bases. V was clipped by 3 bases and J by 3 bases; unmatched bases: 4. The CDR3 covers 14 residues. Germline V lookup: CDR1 KGHSH, CDR2 LQKENI. The CDR3 sequence: CASSPTGIDYGYTF. The sequenced part of the CDR3 DNA is TGTGCCAGCTCACCGACAGGGATCGACTATGGC.

For this clone: The read terminates 3 residues ahead of where the CDR3 ends, so the germline J gene completes it. J is TRBJ2-7 and V is TRBV19; 11 bases map to TRBD2. The CDR3 totals 14 residues. Per the germline V gene, CDR1 is LNHDA and CDR2 is SQIVND (reference sequence). The V segment lost 6 bases and the J segment 5 bases; nucleotides outside the gene matches: 6. The CDR3: CASRVAGGPHEQYF. The part of the CDR3 DNA that was read is TGTGCCAGTAGGGTAGCGGGAGGGCCCCACGAG.

Concerning this clone itself: The read terminates 3 residues ahead of where the CDR3 ends, so the germline J gene completes it. The chain couples TRBV7-2 to TRBJ2-5; weak D call: TRBD1 (5 bases). The V gene's germline CDR1 is SGHTA and CDR2 FQGNSA. V lost 1 base and J 4 bases, leaving 10 bases between the germline ends. This CDR3 region has 14 residues. The CDR3: CASSLDPTGETQYF. Partial CDR3 DNA: TGTGCCAGCAGCTTAGATCCTACAGGAGAGACC.

About this clone itself: The read falls 3 residues short of the CDR3 end, and the missing part is taken from the germline J gene. This sequence joins TRBV18 and TRBJ2-7; 7 nucleotides match TRBD1. CDR1 is KGHSH, CDR2 LQKENI, per germline. V was clipped by 5 bases and J by 2 bases; unmatched bases: 0. The CDR3 has 12 residues. Incomplete CDR3 DNA: TGTGCCAGCTCAGGACAGGCCTACGAG. Translating it yields CASSGQAYE. The CDR3 reads in full as CASSGQAYEQYF.

As regards this clone: The germline gene is not matched at one end of the junction; a read error may be the cause. CDR3 residues: CAIRESPRLTDTQYF. CDR3 DNA (partial): TGTGCCATCAGGGAGTCGCCCAGACTCACAGATACG. V is TRBV10-3 and J is TRBJ2-3; D unclear. The read terminates 3 residues before the CDR3 end, so the remaining end is supplied by the germline J gene. The CDR3 runs to 15 residues. In germline, CDR1 is ENHRY, CDR2 SYGVKD.